A few counts support the clone carrying this T cell receptor (beta chain). TCRdb recomputed calls from the RT-PCR reads with MiXCR, one row per CDR3 protein. Of around 700,000 distinct CDR3 sequences in the sample, around 14% were seen once. The CDR3 runs to 15 residues. V was shortened by 5 bases and J by 4 bases, with 18 bases between the two germline ends. CDR1 and CDR2 from the germline V gene are SGHDT and YYEEEE. The chain joins TRBV5-6 to TRBJ1-2; maybe TRBD1 (6 bases). The sequenced sample was memory CD4+ T cells from blood. The receptor was derived from a female donor in good health, serving as a healthy control. CDR3 in amino acids: CASSPNRVGGYGYTF. The CDR3 DNA reads TGTGCCAGCAGTCCGAACAGGGTCGGGGGCTATGGCTACACCTTC. The full variable domain, in which reference TRBV5-6 and TRBJ1-2 provide the parts outside the CDR3, is DAGVTQSPTHLIKTRGQQVTLRCSPKSGHDTVSWYQQALGQGPQFIFQYYEEEERQRGNFPDRFSGHQFPNYSSELNVNALLLGDSALYLCASSPNRVGGYGYTFGSGTRLTVV.